Below, 20 T cell receptor beta chains from the same sample are listed, as sequenced in a study of blood T cell repertoires in COVID-19. Profiling relied on immunoSEQ multiplex PCR, and the TCRdb table lists in-frame clones only, not all of them. The data hold roughly 250,000 clones, with about 86% observed a single time. Sequencing was performed on peripheral blood. These TCRs come from a woman in her sixties or seventies with active or convalescent COVID-19.

V is TRBV4-3 and J is TRBJ1-1; D unresolved. Germline CDR1 LGHNA, CDR2 YSLEER. The CDR3 has 15 amino acids. Trimming shortened V by 2 bases and J by 5 bases, and 15 bases separated the two germline ends. The CDR3 DNA reads as TGCGCCAGCAGCCAACTACAGACCGGAGGGACTGAAGCTTTCTTT. It yields the protein CASSQLQTGGTEAFF.

For the CDR3, the DNA is TGTGCCAGCAGTTCCCGTTTGGCGGGGCACCCGTCGGCGCAGTATTTT. Translated, it gives CASSSRLAGHPSAQYF. The chain uses TRBV27 and TRBJ2-3; D is perhaps TRBD2 (6 bases). The CDR3 totals 16 residues. V lost 4 bases to trimming and J lost 10 bases, with 24 bases between them. The germline CDR1 and CDR2 sequences are MNHEY and SMNVEV (reference sequence).

This clone was found once. The chain employs TRBV5-8 and TRBJ2-3; tentatively, D is TRBD2 (5 bases). Per germline, CDR1 SGHTS and CDR2 YDEGEE. Between the trimmed V and J ends, which lost 7 bases and 4 bases, there was a span of 16 bases. This CDR3 spans 14 amino acids. CDR3 DNA: TGTGCCAGCCCCGGGATCTACACGGCAGATACGCAGTATTTT. It encodes CASPGIYTADTQYF.

This rearrangement joins TRBV30 to TRBJ1-2; D is perhaps TRBD1 (5 bases). V was pared by 3 bases and J by 4 bases, with 18 bases between. The CDR3 is made up of 15 amino acids. Germline CDR1 GTSNPN, CDR2 SVGIG (reference sequence). The CDR3 loop is CAWRRGVTSSYGYTF. CDR3 coding DNA: TGTGCCTGGAGGCGGGGGGTAACCTCTAGCTATGGCTACACCTTC.

The gene calls are TRBV9 and TRBJ1-2, with D unclear. CDR1 SGDLS and CDR2 YYNGEE come from the germline V gene. Trimming took off 4 bases at V and 3 bases at J, with 13 bases between the two ends. The CDR3 sequence is 14 residues long. CDR3 DNA sequence: TGTGCCAGCAGCCCCCCCGGAGCCTACTATGGCTACACCTTC. Its translation is CASSPPGAYYGYTF.

V and J are TRBV19 and TRBJ2-6, with TRBD1 matching 7 bases. V was clipped by 6 bases and J by 5 bases; unmatched bases: 16. CDR3 length: 18 residues. CDR1 LNHDA and CDR2 SQIVND come from the germline V gene (reference sequence). The CDR3 bases are TGTGCCAGTAGCCTCCGGGACAGTCGTACGTTTAGGGCCAACGTCCTGACTTTC. It codes for CASSLRDSRTFRANVLTF.

The genes are TRBV19 and TRBJ2-7; D may be TRBD1 (6 bases). V dropped 7 bases and J dropped 7 bases, with 23 bases sitting between them. The CDR3 extends over 15 amino acids. Germline CDR1 is LNHDA and CDR2 is SQIVND (reference sequence). CDR3 bases: TGTGCCAGTACCACCACAGGGAACACTCCTAGGGAGCAGTACTTC. This gives the protein CASTTTGNTPREQYF.

V usage is TRBV6-4 and J usage is TRBJ1-1; TRBD1 agrees at 9 bases. Trimming at V came to 3 bases and at J to 1 base, leaving 12 bases not matched to a gene. Germline CDR1 MRHNA, CDR2 SNTAGT. The CDR3 consists of 18 residues. The CDR3 here is CASSEGDRGGIGNTEAFF. The CDR3 DNA reads as TGTGCCAGCAGTGAAGGAGACAGGGGGGGTATTGGGAACACTGAAGCTTTCTTT.

The V call is TRBV20-1, the J call TRBJ1-1; 9 nucleotides agree with TRBD1. The CDR3 sequence is 16 residues long. V dropped 3 bases and J dropped 2; count of bases not matched to a gene: 10. Germline V gives CDR1 DFQATT, CDR2 SNEGSKA (reference sequence). The CDR3 sequence: CSASIFGTGLNTEAFF. The CDR3 DNA follows: TGCAGTGCTAGTATTTTTGGGACAGGGCTAAACACTGAAGCTTTCTTT.

The V and J genes are TRBV18 and TRBJ2-7, with D possibly matching TRBD2 (6 bases). V was cut by 2 bases and J by 7 bases, with 12 bases left in between. CDR1 is KGHSH and CDR2 is LQKENI in the germline V gene. The CDR3 length is 13 residues. The CDR3 loop reads CASSPDMAGEQYF. The CDR3 coding sequence is TGTGCCAGCTCACCAGATATGGCGGGAGAGCAGTACTTC.

This chain uses TRBV7-3 with TRBJ2-3; 11 bases match TRBD2. With V trimmed by 5 bases and J by 4 bases, 5 bases remained unmatched. The CDR3 covers 15 residues. The V gene's germline CDR1 is SGHTA and CDR2 FQGTGA. This chain's CDR3 is CASSPSGGRADTQYF. The DNA of the CDR3 is TGTGCCAGCAGCCCTAGCGGGGGGAGGGCAGATACGCAGTATTTT.

The J gene is TRBJ1-2, the V gene TRBV7-9, with 10 bases that match TRBD1. Trimming took 1 base from V and 2 from J; bases not matched to a gene: 4. Germline V gene lookup returns CDR1 SEHNR and CDR2 FQNEAQ (reference sequence). This CDR3 contains 16 residues. This CDR3 is CASSLVPGQGNYGYTF. CDR3 DNA: TGTGCCAGCAGCTTAGTACCGGGACAGGGGAACTATGGCTACACCTTC.

The count of this clone is one. The CDR3 sequence is CASSLSGGSGGYTF. In nucleotides, the CDR3 is TGTGCCAGCAGTTTATCTGGGGGGAGCGGTGGCTACACCTTC. The genes are TRBV27 and TRBJ1-2, with a tentative D call TRBD1 (5 bases). The length of the CDR3 is 14 residues. Germline V gives CDR1 MNHEY, CDR2 SMNVEV (reference sequence). V was pared by 0 bases and J by 7 bases, with 12 bases between.

The chain has TRBV9 and TRBJ2-5, with D tentatively TRBD2 (5 bases). This CDR3 spans 14 amino acids. Trimming cost V 0 bases and J 5 bases, with 11 bases left between them. Germline assignment: CDR1 SGDLS and CDR2 YYNGEE. CDR3 nucleotides: TGTGCCAGCAGCGTAGCCCCTAGCCGGGAGACCCAGTACTTC. Its translation is CASSVAPSRETQYF.

The rearrangement links TRBV27 to TRBJ2-1; 8 positions match TRBD2. CDR1 is MNHEY, CDR2 SMNVEV, per germline (reference sequence). The CDR3 has 17 residues. V lost 6 bases to trimming and J lost 0 bases; unmatched junction nucleotides: 10. The CDR3 DNA reads TGTGCCAGCAGGTTACCCTACGGACTAGCCTCCTACAATGAGCAGTTCTTC. This translates into CASRLPYGLASYNEQFF.

This clone was detected only once. The chain couples TRBV7-3 to TRBJ2-3; no firm D call. Trimming took 9 bases from V and 0 from J, leaving 13 bases between them. CDR1 SGHTA and CDR2 FQGTGA come from the germline V gene. The CDR3 has 14 amino acids. CDR3 amino acids: CASTAGDSTDTQYF. In nucleotides, the CDR3 is TGTGCCAGTACGGCAGGCGATAGCACAGATACGCAGTATTTT.

The CDR3 DNA reads as TGTGCCAGCAGATTTTCGGGGGAAAGTGATGAAAAACTGTTTTTT. It specifies CASRFSGESDEKLFF. The chain recombines TRBV6-6 with TRBJ1-4, with D possibly TRBD1 on 5 matching bases. V was cut by 6 bases and J by 6 bases, with 17 bases left in between. Per germline, CDR1 MNHNY and CDR2 SVGAGI (reference sequence). The length of the CDR3 is 15 residues.

The rearrangement uses TRBV4-3 and TRBJ2-1; 14 positions match TRBD2. This CDR3 region has 17 residues. With 0 bases clipped from V and 7 bases from J, the junction kept 5 bases outside the gene matches. Looked up from germline, CDR1 is LGHNA and CDR2 is YSLEER. DNA for the CDR3: TGCGCCAGCAGCCAAGACCGGACTAGCGGGGGGACGAATGAGCAGTTCTTC. This translates into CASSQDRTSGGTNEQFF.

The chain couples TRBV19 to TRBJ1-4; TRBD1 might be the D (5 bases). Germline V gene lookup returns CDR1 LNHDA and CDR2 SQIVND (reference sequence). V lost 1 base and J lost 5, with 14 bases in between. The CDR3 sequence is 16 residues long. The chain's CDR3 is CASSIVGRGGNEKLFF. CDR3 in DNA: TGTGCCAGTAGTATAGTGGGAAGGGGAGGCAATGAAAAACTGTTTTTT.

V and J are TRBV15 and TRBJ2-7; a weak D match, TRBD1 (5 bases). Deletions cut 0 bases from V and 2 bases from J, with 17 bases between. Germline V gene sequence: CDR1 LNHNV, CDR2 YYDKDF (reference sequence). The CDR3 runs to 17 residues. Here the CDR3 reads CATSRDLSTAMTYEQYF. DNA for the CDR3: TGTGCCACCAGCAGAGATCTTTCGACAGCGATGACCTACGAGCAGTACTTC.